Listed here are 27 T cell receptor beta chains from one sample, sequenced in a study of CD8 T cells in ankylosing spondylitis. Overall study findings and caveats: Blood of patients with ankylosing spondylitis appeared to be characterized by a TCR beta motif of several highly homologous variants.

One entry per CDR3 protein results from TCRdb running MiXCR on the 5' RACE reads. Of under 250,000 distinct CDR3 sequences listed, roughly 6.6% are singletons. The antigens these receptors bind are not known. Sequencing input: blood, either unsorted or a sorted T cell fraction (not recorded which). The source of these receptors is a male donor with ankylosing spondylitis.

This clonotype was detected ten times or more. The rearrangement joins TRBV5-1 to TRBJ2-1, with 14 bases lining up with TRBD2. This CDR3 is 16 amino acids long. The J segment lost 7 bases and the V segment lost 0 bases, leaving 3 bases of the junction unmatched. Germline CDR1 reads SGHRS; CDR2 reads YFSETQ. The CDR3 loop reads CASSLVGTSGSNEQFF. CDR3 nucleotides: TGCGCCAGCAGCTTGGTTGGGACTAGCGGGAGTAATGAGCAGTTCTTC.

The gene calls are TRBV6-4 and TRBJ2-2; D gene ambiguous. This CDR3 region has 15 residues. CDR1 is MRHNA and CDR2 is SNTAGT in the germline V gene. The V gene lost 0 bases and the J gene lost 6 bases, with 11 bases spanning the gap. DNA for the CDR3: TGTGCCAGCAGTGACTCGAACTGGGCGCCCGGGGAGCTGTTTTTT. Encoded protein: CASSDSNWAPGELFF.

The J gene is TRBJ1-2, the V gene TRBV6-5; possibly TRBD1 for D (5 bases). The CDR3 length is 14 residues. The germline V gene has CDR1 MNHEY and CDR2 SVGAGI. The V end was cut by 2 bases, the J end by 2 bases, with 9 bases between. The CDR3: CASSYGGENYGYTF. The CDR3 DNA reads TGTGCCAGCAGTTACGGGGGGGAAAACTATGGCTACACCTTC.

This clonotype has a count of ten or more. V usage is TRBV7-2 and J usage is TRBJ2-2; no firm D call. Trimming shortened V by 8 bases and J by 3 bases, and 16 bases separated the two germline ends. CDR1 is SGHTA and CDR2 is FQGNSA in the germline V gene. This CDR3 contains 15 residues. The CDR3 nucleotides read TGTGCCAGCTCCGACAAGGACGCGTACACCGGGGAGCTGTTTTTT. Amino acids: CASSDKDAYTGELFF.

This clonotype has a count of ten or more. The chain couples TRBV29-1 to TRBJ2-7; possible D gene TRBD2, 6 bases. CDR3 length equals 11 residues. The V gene's germline CDR1 is SQVTM and CDR2 ANQGSEA. Deletions cut 4 bases from V and 3 bases from J, with 7 bases between. This CDR3 is CSVGGDYEQYF. CDR3 bases: TGCAGCGTTGGCGGGGACTACGAGCAGTACTTC.

The chain recombines TRBV20-1 with TRBJ1-2; D is uncertain. The length of the CDR3 is 10 residues. CDR1 and CDR2 (germline): DFQATT, SNEGSKA (reference sequence). The V and J ends lost 6 bases and 6 bases respectively, with 8 bases between them. This chain's CDR3 is CSAIENGYTF. The CDR3 region has the DNA TGCAGTGCCATAGAAAATGGCTACACCTTC.

In this sample, this clonotype turned up many times. The chain joins TRBV7-8 to TRBJ2-1, with TRBD2 identical over 8 bases. CDR3 length equals 15 residues. The V gene's germline CDR1 is SGHVS and CDR2 FQNEAQ. Trimming cost V 3 bases and J 3 bases; bases outside gene matches: 4. This CDR3 is CASSFPLAVYNEQFF. For the CDR3, the DNA is TGTGCCAGCAGCTTCCCACTAGCGGTCTACAATGAGCAGTTCTTC.

This clonotype showed up many times. The V gene is TRBV29-1, the J gene TRBJ2-1; tentative D call: TRBD1 (6 bases). The CDR3 runs to 14 residues. V dropped 5 bases and J dropped 8 bases, with 19 bases sitting between them. CDR1 SQVTM and CDR2 ANQGSEA come from the germline V gene. The CDR3 loop reads CSVPWPTGPDEQFF. Written as DNA, the CDR3 is TGCAGCGTTCCCTGGCCTACAGGGCCCGATGAGCAGTTCTTC.

This clonotype was found many times. This rearrangement joins TRBV20-1 to TRBJ1-2; TRBD1 matches at 9 bases. Germline V lookup: CDR1 DFQATT, CDR2 SNEGSKA (reference sequence). V gave up 0 bases and J gave up 6 bases; unmatched junction bases: 5. This CDR3 is built from 14 residues. The CDR3 sequence: CSARERQGGNGYTF. The CDR3 region has the DNA TGCAGTGCTAGAGAACGACAGGGGGGTAATGGCTACACCTTC.

The chain employs TRBV19 and TRBJ2-7; D may be TRBD2 (7 bases). The ends were cut back, 3 bases at V and 7 bases at J, with 16 bases in the middle. Germline loops: CDR1 LNHDA, CDR2 SQIVND (reference sequence). This CDR3 is 14 amino acids long. The CDR3 is CASSIYGGADEQYF. CDR3 coding DNA: TGTGCCAGTAGTATTTATGGGGGGGCGGATGAGCAGTACTTC.

This clonotype was observed a few times. CDR3 protein: CATSYPGLAGSYEQYF. DNA for the CDR3: TGTGCCACCAGCTATCCGGGACTAGCGGGCTCCTACGAGCAGTACTTC. J is TRBJ2-7 and V is TRBV15; 12 nucleotides align to TRBD2. From germline, CDR1 is LNHNV and CDR2 YYDKDF (reference sequence). The CDR3 contains 16 residues. V was pared by 5 bases and J by 0 bases, with 5 bases of the junction left unmatched.

This clonotype was detected ten times or more. V is TRBV6-5 and J is TRBJ2-2; D not certain. With 0 bases removed from V and 0 bases from J, the gap between germline ends came to 11 bases. The CDR3 consists of 17 residues. CDR1 MNHEY and CDR2 SVGAGI come from the germline V gene. This CDR3 reads CASSYSSRRANTGELFF. The CDR3 nucleotides are TGTGCCAGCAGTTACTCGAGCCGCCGTGCGAACACCGGGGAGCTGTTTTTT.

This clonotype was seen ten or more times. CDR3 bases: TGTGCCAGCCGGGCCCTGAAGGAAAAACTGTTTTTT. Its protein is CASRALKEKLFF. The rearrangement uses TRBV19 and TRBJ1-4; D unclear. The V end was cut by 9 bases, the J end by 8 bases, with 13 bases between. Germline lookup yields CDR1 LNHDA and CDR2 SQIVND (reference sequence). The CDR3 runs to 12 residues.

There are a few counts of this clonotype. The chain joins TRBV20-1 to TRBJ1-4; D perhaps matches TRBD1 (6 bases). There are 17 residues in the CDR3. Germline CDR1 and CDR2: DFQATT and SNEGSKA (reference sequence). Trimming shortened V by 3 bases and J by 8 bases, and 25 bases separated the two germline ends. In DNA, the CDR3 is TGCAGTGCTAGTCACAACCCTCCGGGACATCCTGGGGAAAAACTGTTTTTT. This translates into CSASHNPPGHPGEKLFF.

This chain uses TRBV6-1 with TRBJ1-2, with D perhaps TRBD1 (5 bases). The V gene's germline CDR1 is MNHNS and CDR2 SASEGT. The CDR3 spans 17 residues. Trimming shortened V by 5 bases and J by 2 bases, and 21 bases separated the two germline ends. The CDR3 is CASSPLRGSFGNYGYTF. For the CDR3, the DNA is TGTGCCAGCAGTCCCTTAAGGGGTAGTTTCGGGAACTATGGCTACACCTTC.

This clonotype was found a few times. This chain uses TRBV5-8 with TRBJ1-1; D gene uncertain. V lost 4 bases and J 2 bases, leaving 9 bases between the germline ends. This CDR3 spans 13 amino acids. Per germline, CDR1 SGHTS and CDR2 YDEGEE. The CDR3 sequence is CASSDISNTEAFF. The CDR3 DNA is TGTGCCAGCAGCGATATAAGCAACACTGAAGCTTTCTTT.

The sample holds many counts of this clonotype. V is TRBV12-3 or TRBV12-4 and J is TRBJ2-7; TRBD1 aligns across 9 bases. The CDR3 totals 14 residues. With 6 bases clipped from V and 2 bases from J, the junction kept 5 bases outside the gene matches. The CDR3 DNA is TGTGCCAGCAGCTTCGGGACAGGGCCCTACGAGCAGTACTTC. Amino acid sequence: CASSFGTGPYEQYF.

This chain uses TRBV19 with TRBJ2-1, with TRBD2 matching 8 bases. In germline, CDR1 is LNHDA, CDR2 SQIVND (reference sequence). The J segment lost 3 bases and the V segment lost 6 bases, leaving 1 base of the junction unmatched. The CDR3 length is 13 residues. The CDR3 spells CASRLAGYNEQFF. The CDR3 DNA reads as TGTGCCAGTAGGCTAGCGGGCTACAATGAGCAGTTCTTC.

In this sample, this clonotype turned up many times. V usage is TRBV5-6 and J usage is TRBJ2-3; no clear D. Trimming stripped 0 bases from V and 5 bases from J, with 4 bases between. The CDR3 is made up of 12 amino acids. CDR1 and CDR2 from the germline V gene are SGHDT and YYEEEE. The chain's CDR3 is CASSLELDTQYF. CDR3 nucleotide sequence: TGTGCCAGCAGCTTGGAATTAGATACGCAGTATTTT.

The V call is TRBV5-1, the J call TRBJ1-2; D unresolved. The V gene's germline CDR1 is SGHRS and CDR2 YFSETQ. The CDR3 contains 15 residues. V lost 0 bases and J lost 0, with 9 bases in between. CDR3 protein: CASSLGFGTNYGYTF. The CDR3 nucleotides read TGCGCCAGCAGCTTGGGTTTCGGAACTAACTATGGCTACACCTTC.

The chain recombines TRBV20-1 with TRBJ2-7; D gene unclear. Between the trimmed V and J ends, which lost 0 bases and 4 bases, there was a span of 7 bases. Germline CDR1 is DFQATT and CDR2 is SNEGSKA (reference sequence). CDR3 size: 12 residues. CDR3 sequence reads: CSARDMSYEQYF. CDR3 coding DNA: TGCAGTGCTAGAGATATGTCTTACGAGCAGTACTTC.

This clonotype occurred a few times. The chain's CDR3 is CSAKKGLESTRNEQFF. The CDR3, as DNA: TGCAGTGCCAAGAAGGGACTAGAATCGACCCGCAATGAGCAGTTCTTC. V gene TRBV20-1 combines with J gene TRBJ2-1; TRBD2 agrees at 8 bases. The V and J ends lost 6 bases and 6 bases, in that order; junction bases with no gene match: 16. Germline CDR1 reads DFQATT; CDR2 reads SNEGSKA (reference sequence). CDR3 length: 16 residues.

The table lists this clonotype with many counts. The chain joins TRBV4-1 to TRBJ1-2; D is ambiguous. Trimming removed 0 bases at V and 4 bases at J, with 18 bases between. Germline V gives CDR1 MGHRA, CDR2 YSYEKL. The CDR3 runs to 17 residues. The CDR3: CASSQETKPELPYGYTF. In DNA form, the CDR3 reads TGCGCCAGCAGCCAAGAAACAAAGCCAGAGCTGCCCTATGGCTACACCTTC.

The table lists this clonotype with many counts. V gene TRBV27 combines with J gene TRBJ2-5, with 13 bases fitting TRBD2. Per germline, CDR1 MNHEY and CDR2 SMNVEV (reference sequence). This CDR3 comprises 16 residues. The V segment lost 6 bases and the J segment 4 bases; nucleotides outside the gene matches: 8. CDR3 sequence reads: CASSVLTSGRTETQYF. The CDR3 coding sequence is TGTGCCAGCAGCGTCCTGACTAGCGGGAGGACAGAGACCCAGTACTTC.

This clonotype was recorded many times. This chain uses TRBV30 with TRBJ1-1; D call uncertain. V lost 0 bases and J 7 bases, leaving 9 bases between the germline ends. The V gene's germline CDR1 is GTSNPN and CDR2 SVGIG (reference sequence). There are 12 residues in the CDR3. CDR3 coding DNA: TGTGCCTGGAGTGTTGGTCTGGGTGAAGCTTTCTTT. It translates to CAWSVGLGEAFF.

This clonotype was detected ten times or more. The chain recombines TRBV7-9 with TRBJ1-2, with unresolved D. Germline values: CDR1 SEHNR, CDR2 FQNEAQ (reference sequence). Trimming removed 7 bases from V and 7 bases from J, with 13 bases in between. This CDR3 comprises 12 residues. CDR3 loop: CASTIMRSGYTF. In DNA, the CDR3 is TGTGCCAGCACGATAATGCGCAGTGGCTACACCTTC. The complete variable domain, with remaining parts taken from reference TRBV7-9 and TRBJ1-2, reads DTGVSQNPRHKITKRGQNVTFRCDPISEHNRLYWYRQTLGQGPEFLTYFQNEAQLEKSRLLSDRFSAERPKGSFSTLEIQRTEQGDSAMYLCASTIMRSGYTFGSGTRLTVV.

There are a few counts of this clonotype. The chain combines TRBV16 with TRBJ2-5; 11 bases are a match to TRBD1. The CDR3 runs 16 residues. The germline V gene has CDR1 KGHSY and CDR2 FQNENV. Unmatched junction bases numbered 7, after V lost 2 bases and J lost 5 bases. CDR3 protein: CASSQIWTGGLETQYF. DNA for the CDR3: TGTGCCAGCAGCCAAATTTGGACAGGGGGCTTGGAGACCCAGTACTTC.